The 5 T cell receptor beta chains reported below all come from one sample, sequenced in a study of blood T cell repertoires in COVID-19. Sequencing was performed with immunoSEQ multiplex PCR; in TCRdb, only in-frame clones are kept and a portion is missing. This sample yields about 80,000 clones, of which around 80% are seen a single time; around 36% belongs to the top ten. Source material: peripheral blood. These receptors came from a woman in her 70s with acute or convalescent COVID-19.

This chain uses TRBV7-3 with TRBJ2-2, with 10 positions matching TRBD1. The CDR3 loop spans 15 amino acids. Per germline, CDR1 SGHTA and CDR2 FQGTGA. V dropped 5 bases and J dropped 8; count of bases not matched to a gene: 8. The CDR3 here is CASSATTGGRGELFF. CDR3 coding DNA: TGTGCCAGCAGCGCAACGACAGGGGGCCGTGGGGAGCTGTTTTTT.

The V and J genes are TRBV24-1 and TRBJ1-5, with 8 bases lining up with TRBD1. V gave up 8 bases and J gave up 6 bases; unmatched junction bases: 11. The germline V gene has CDR1 KGHDR and CDR2 SFDVKD. The CDR3 totals 15 residues. CDR3 amino acids: CATTTPDRARQPQHF. DNA for the CDR3: TGTGCCACCACTACCCCGGACAGGGCGCGTCAGCCCCAGCATTTT.

This clone was recorded only once. This chain joins TRBV7-9 and TRBJ2-3; tentatively, D is TRBD1 (5 bases). The germline V and J ends were trimmed by 2 bases and 0 bases, with 9 bases remaining between them. Germline-derived CDR1 and CDR2 are SEHNR and FQNEAQ (reference sequence). The CDR3 is made up of 15 amino acids. Here the CDR3 reads CASSLLQGSTDTQYF. The CDR3 nucleotides are TGTGCCAGCAGCTTACTGCAGGGAAGCACAGATACGCAGTATTTT.

V gene TRBV27 combines with J gene TRBJ1-5; 7 nucleotides line up with TRBD1. The V and J ends lost 5 bases and 3 bases, in that order; junction bases with no gene match: 13. This CDR3 region has 17 residues. Germline assignment: CDR1 MNHEY and CDR2 SMNVEV (reference sequence). The CDR3 bases are TGTGCCAGCAGTAGACTTACCAGGGGGAGAGCCAATCAGCCCCAGCATTTT. Protein product: CASSRLTRGRANQPQHF.

For this clone: It is likely a read error, because the conserved phenylalanine at the end of the CDR3 is missing. The DNA is omitted, as the CDR3 cannot be located on it reliably, and the CDR3 follows TCRdb's listing. The chain employs TRBV30 and TRBJ1-2; TRBD1, the D gene given by the table, was not confirmed from the DNA. 9 amino acids form the CDR3, both terminal residues included. Germline values: CDR1 GTSNPN, CDR2 SVGIG (reference sequence). The CDR3 is CAWVYRTDG.